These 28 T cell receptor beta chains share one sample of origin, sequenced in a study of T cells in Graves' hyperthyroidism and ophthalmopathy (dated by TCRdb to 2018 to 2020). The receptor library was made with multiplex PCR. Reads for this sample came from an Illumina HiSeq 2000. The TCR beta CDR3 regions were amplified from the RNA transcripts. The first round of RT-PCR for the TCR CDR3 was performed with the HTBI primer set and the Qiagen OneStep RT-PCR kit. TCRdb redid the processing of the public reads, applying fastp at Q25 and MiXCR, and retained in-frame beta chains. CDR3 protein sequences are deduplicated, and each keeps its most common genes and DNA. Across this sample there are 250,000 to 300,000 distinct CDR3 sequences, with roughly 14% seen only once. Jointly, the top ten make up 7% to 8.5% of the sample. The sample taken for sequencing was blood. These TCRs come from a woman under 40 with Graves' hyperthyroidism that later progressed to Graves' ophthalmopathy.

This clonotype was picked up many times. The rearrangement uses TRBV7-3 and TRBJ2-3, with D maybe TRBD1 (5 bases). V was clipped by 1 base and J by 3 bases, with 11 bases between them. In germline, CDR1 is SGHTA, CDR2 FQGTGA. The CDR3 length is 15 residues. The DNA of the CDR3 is TGTGCCAGCAGCTTAAAGGGGAAGTGGACAGATACGCAGTATTTT. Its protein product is CASSLKGKWTDTQYF.

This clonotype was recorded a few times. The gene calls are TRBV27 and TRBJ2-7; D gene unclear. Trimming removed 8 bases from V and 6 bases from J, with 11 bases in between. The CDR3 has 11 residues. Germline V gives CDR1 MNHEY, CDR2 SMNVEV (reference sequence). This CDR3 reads CASGFPGEQYF. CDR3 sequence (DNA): TGTGCCAGCGGATTCCCCGGCGAGCAGTACTTC.

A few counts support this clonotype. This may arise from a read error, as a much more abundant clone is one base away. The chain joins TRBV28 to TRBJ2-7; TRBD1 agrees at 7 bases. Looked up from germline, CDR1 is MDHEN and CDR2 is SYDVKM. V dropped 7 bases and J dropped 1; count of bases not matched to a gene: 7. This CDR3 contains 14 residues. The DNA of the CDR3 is TGTGCCAGCAAGTACGGGACAGCTTCCTACGAGCAGTACTTC. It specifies CASKYGTASYEQYF.

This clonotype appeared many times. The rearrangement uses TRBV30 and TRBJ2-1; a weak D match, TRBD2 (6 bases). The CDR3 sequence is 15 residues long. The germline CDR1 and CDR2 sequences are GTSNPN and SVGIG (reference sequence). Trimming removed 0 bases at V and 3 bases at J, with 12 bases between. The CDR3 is CAWSVGSGNYNEQFF. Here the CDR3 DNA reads TGTGCCTGGAGTGTAGGTAGCGGCAACTACAATGAGCAGTTCTTC.

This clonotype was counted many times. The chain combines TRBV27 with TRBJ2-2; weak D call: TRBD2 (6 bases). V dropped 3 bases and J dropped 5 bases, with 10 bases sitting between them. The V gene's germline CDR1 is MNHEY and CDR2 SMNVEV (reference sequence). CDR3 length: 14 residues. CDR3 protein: CASSLIRGTGELFF. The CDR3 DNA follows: TGTGCCAGCAGTTTGATACGGGGGACCGGGGAGCTGTTTTTT.

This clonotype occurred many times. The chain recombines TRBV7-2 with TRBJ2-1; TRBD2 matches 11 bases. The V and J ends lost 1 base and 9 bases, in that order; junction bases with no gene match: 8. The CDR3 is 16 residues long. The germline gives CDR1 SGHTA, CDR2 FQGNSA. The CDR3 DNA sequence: TGTGCCAGCAGCTTAGGGGGTCTAGCGGGAGGCCGTGAGCAGTTCTTC. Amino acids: CASSLGGLAGGREQFF.

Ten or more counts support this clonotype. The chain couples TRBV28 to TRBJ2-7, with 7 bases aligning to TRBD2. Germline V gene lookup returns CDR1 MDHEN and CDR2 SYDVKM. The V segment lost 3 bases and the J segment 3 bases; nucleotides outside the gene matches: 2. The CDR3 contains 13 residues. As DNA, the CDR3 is TGTGCCAGCAGTTTGCGGGAGTACTACGAGCAGTACTTC. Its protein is CASSLREYYEQYF.

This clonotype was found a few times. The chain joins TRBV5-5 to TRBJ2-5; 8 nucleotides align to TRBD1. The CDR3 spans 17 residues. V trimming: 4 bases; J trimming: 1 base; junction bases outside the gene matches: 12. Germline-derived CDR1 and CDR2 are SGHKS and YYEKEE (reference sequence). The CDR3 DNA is TGTGCCAGCAGCCTCCGACCCGGGACAGGATCCCAAGAGACCCAGTACTTC. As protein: CASSLRPGTGSQETQYF.

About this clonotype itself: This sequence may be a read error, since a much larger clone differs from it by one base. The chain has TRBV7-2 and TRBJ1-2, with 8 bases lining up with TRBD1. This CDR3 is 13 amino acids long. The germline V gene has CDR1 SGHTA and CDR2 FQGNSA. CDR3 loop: CASSRQGPYGSTF. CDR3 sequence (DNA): TGTGCCAGCAGCCGACAGGGGCCCTATGGCTCCACCTTC.

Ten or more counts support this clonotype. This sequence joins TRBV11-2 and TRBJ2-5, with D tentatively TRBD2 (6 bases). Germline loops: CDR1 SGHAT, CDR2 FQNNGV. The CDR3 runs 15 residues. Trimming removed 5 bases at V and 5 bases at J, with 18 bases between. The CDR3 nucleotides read TGTGCCAGCAGCGTAACTAGCAGGAGGGGTGAGACCCAGTACTTC. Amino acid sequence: CASSVTSRRGETQYF.

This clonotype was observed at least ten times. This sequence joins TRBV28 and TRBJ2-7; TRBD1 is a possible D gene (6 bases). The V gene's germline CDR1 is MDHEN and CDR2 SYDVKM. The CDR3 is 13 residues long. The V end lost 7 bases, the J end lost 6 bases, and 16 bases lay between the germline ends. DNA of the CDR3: TGTGCCAGCATCAAATTGGACAGATCCGAGCAGTACTTC. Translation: CASIKLDRSEQYF.

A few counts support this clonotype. This chain's CDR3 is CASSLGTSGRREQFF. In DNA form, the CDR3 reads TGTGCCAGCAGTTTAGGGACTAGCGGGAGAAGGGAGCAGTTCTTC. The chain joins TRBV12-3 or TRBV12-4 to TRBJ2-1, with 13 positions matching TRBD2. With 1 base clipped from V and 10 bases from J, the junction kept 4 bases outside the gene matches. The CDR3 runs to 15 residues.

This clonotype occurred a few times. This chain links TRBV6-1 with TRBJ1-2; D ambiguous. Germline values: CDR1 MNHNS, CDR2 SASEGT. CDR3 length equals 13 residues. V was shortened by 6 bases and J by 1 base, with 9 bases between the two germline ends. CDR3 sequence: CASSDTVNYGYTF. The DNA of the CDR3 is TGTGCCAGCAGCGACACTGTTAACTATGGCTACACCTTC.

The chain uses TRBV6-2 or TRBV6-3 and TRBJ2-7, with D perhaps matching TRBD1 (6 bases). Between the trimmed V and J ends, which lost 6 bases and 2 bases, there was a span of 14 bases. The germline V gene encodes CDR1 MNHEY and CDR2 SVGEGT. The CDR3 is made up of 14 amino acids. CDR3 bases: TGTGCCAGCAGCCCCCCAGGGGTCCCCTACGAGCAGTACTTC. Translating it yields CASSPPGVPYEQYF.

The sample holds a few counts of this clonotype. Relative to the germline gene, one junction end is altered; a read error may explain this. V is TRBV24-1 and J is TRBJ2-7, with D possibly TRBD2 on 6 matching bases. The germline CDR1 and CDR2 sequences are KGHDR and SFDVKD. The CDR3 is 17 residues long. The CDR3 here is CATSDLPPRDASYEQHF. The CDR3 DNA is TGTGCCACCAGTGATTTGCCCCCGCGGGACGCCTCCTACGAGCAGCACTTC.

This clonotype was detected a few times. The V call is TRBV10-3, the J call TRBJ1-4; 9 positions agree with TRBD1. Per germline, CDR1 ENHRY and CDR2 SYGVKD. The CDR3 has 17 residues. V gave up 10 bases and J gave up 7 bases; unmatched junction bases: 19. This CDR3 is CASANTGTGYLGEKLFF. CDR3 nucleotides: TGTGCCAGCGCTAACACTGGGACAGGGTATCTCGGTGAAAAACTGTTTTTT.

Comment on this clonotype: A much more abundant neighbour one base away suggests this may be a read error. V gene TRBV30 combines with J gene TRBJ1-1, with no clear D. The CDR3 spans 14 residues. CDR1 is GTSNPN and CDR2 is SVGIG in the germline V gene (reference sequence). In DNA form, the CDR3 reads TGTGCCTGGAGTGATTCCGACCGACGCACTAAAGCTTTCTTT. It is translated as CAWSDSDRRTKAFF.

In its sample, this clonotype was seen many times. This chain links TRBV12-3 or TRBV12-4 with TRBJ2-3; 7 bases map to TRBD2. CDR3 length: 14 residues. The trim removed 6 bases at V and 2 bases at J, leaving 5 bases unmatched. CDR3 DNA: TGTGCCAGCAGAAGCCTAGCGGTCACAGATACGCAGTATTTT. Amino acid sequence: CASRSLAVTDTQYF.

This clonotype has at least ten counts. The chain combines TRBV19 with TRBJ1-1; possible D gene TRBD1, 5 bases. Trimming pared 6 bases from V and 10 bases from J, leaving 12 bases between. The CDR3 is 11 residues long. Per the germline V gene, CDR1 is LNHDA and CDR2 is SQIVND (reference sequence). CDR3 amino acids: CASRREGRAFF. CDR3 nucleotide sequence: TGTGCCAGTAGAAGGGAGGGGAGAGCTTTCTTT.

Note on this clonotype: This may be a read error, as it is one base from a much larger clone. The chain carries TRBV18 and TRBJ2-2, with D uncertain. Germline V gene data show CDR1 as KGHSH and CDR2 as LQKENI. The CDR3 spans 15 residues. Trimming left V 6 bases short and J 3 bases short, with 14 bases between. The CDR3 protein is CASSQIQGYTGELFF. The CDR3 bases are TGTGCCAGCTCCCAAATTCAAGGGTACACCGGGGAGCTGTTTTTT.

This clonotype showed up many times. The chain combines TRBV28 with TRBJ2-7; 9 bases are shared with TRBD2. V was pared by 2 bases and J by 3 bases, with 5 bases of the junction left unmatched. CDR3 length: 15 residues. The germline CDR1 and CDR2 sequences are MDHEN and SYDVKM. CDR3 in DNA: TGTGCCAGCAGTTTAGAACTAGCGGGCTACTACGAGCAGTACTTC. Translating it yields CASSLELAGYYEQYF.

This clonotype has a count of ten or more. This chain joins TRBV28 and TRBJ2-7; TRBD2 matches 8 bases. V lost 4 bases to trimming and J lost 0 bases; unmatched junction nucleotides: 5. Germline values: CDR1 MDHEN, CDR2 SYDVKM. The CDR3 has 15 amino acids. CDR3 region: CASSSLAETSYEQYF. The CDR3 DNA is TGTGCCAGCAGTTCACTAGCGGAGACCTCCTACGAGCAGTACTTC.

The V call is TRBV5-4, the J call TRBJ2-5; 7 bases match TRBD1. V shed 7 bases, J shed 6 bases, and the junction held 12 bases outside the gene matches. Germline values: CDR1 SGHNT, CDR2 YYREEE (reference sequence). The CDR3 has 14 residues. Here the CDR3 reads CASWTEQGVKTQYF. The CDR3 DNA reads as TGTGCCAGCTGGACGGAGCAGGGGGTGAAGACCCAGTACTTC.

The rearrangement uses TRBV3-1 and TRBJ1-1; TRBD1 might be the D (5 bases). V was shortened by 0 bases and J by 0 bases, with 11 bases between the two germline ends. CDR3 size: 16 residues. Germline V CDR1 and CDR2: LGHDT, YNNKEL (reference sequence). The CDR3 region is CASSQDWGDLNTEAFF. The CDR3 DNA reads TGTGCCAGCAGCCAAGATTGGGGGGACCTGAACACTGAAGCTTTCTTT. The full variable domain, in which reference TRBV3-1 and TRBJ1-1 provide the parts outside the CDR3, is DTAVSQTPKYLVTQMGNDKSIKCEQNLGHDTMYWYKQDSKKFLKIMFSYNNKELIINETVPNRFSPKSPDKAHLNLHINSLELGDSAVYFCASSQDWGDLNTEAFFGQGTRLTVV.

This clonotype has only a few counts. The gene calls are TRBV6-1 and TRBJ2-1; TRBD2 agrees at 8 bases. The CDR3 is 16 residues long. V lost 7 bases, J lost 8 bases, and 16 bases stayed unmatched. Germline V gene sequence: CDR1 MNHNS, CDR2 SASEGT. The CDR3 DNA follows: TGTGCCAGCACTGAGCGGGCCGCGGGAGGTGGCGATGAGCAGTTCTTC. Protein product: CASTERAAGGGDEQFF.

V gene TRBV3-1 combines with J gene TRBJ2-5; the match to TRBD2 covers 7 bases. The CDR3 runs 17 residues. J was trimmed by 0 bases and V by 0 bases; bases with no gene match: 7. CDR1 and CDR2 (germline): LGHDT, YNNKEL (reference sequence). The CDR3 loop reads CASSQDVGGTYQETQYF. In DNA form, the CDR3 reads TGTGCCAGCAGCCAAGACGTCGGGGGGACCTACCAAGAGACCCAGTACTTC.

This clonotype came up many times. CDR3 coding DNA: TGTGCCAGCAGTCCCCCCCCGGGGGAGAACTATGGCTACACCTTC. Its translation: CASSPPPGENYGYTF. This chain joins TRBV28 and TRBJ1-2; the D gene is possibly TRBD1 (5 bases). The CDR3 spans 15 residues. Looked up from germline, CDR1 is MDHEN and CDR2 is SYDVKM. V lost 5 bases to trimming and J lost 2 bases, with 15 bases between them.

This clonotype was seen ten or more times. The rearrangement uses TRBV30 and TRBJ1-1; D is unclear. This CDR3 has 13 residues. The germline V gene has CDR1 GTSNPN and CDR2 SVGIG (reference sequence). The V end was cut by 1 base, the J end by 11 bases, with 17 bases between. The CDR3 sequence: CAWSGYGLHGAFF. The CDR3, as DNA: TGTGCCTGGAGTGGGTACGGGCTCCATGGCGCTTTCTTT.